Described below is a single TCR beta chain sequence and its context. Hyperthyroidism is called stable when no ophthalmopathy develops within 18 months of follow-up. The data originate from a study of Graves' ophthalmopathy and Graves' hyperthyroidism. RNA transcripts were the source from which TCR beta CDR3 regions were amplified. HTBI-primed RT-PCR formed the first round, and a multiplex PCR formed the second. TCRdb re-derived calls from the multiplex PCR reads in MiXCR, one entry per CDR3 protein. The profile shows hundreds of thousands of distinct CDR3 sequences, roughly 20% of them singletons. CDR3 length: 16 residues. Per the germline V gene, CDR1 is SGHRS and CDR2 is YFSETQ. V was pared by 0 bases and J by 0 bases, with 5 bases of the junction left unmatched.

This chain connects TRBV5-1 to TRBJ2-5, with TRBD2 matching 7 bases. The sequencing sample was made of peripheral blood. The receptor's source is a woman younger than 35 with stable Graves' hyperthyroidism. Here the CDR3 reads CASSLVSRGYQETQYF. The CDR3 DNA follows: TGCGCCAGCAGCTTGGTTTCGCGGGGGTACCAAGAGACCCAGTACTTC.